The source of this T cell receptor (beta chain) is a study of blood T cell repertoires in COVID-19. About the study: Sites in the United States, Italy and Spain provided acute and convalescent COVID-19 samples. The analysed material was cDNA or gDNA that came from T cells, B-cell-depleted T cells, or PBMCs.

The CDR3 has 14 amino acids. Germline V gene data show CDR1 as SGDLS and CDR2 as YYNGEE. The V and J ends lost 3 bases and 7 bases respectively, with 16 bases between them. As originally analysed: Amplification from reference gene primers served as the basis for estimated nucleated cell counts. Generated by immunoSEQ multiplex PCR, the TCRdb table keeps only in-frame clones and is missing some. V and J calls and clone size are given by that table; D and trimming were obtained from the DNA. This table has a few hundred thousand clones, 65% to 90% appearing once. This clonotype was obtained from a human donor in a cohort sampled during active COVID-19. The material sequenced was peripheral blood. The chain carries TRBV9 and TRBJ2-5; maybe TRBD1 (6 bases). In DNA form, the CDR3 reads TGTGCCAGCAGCGCGACAGGTCTGCTAGGGACCCAGTACTTC. It codes for CASSATGLLGTQYF.